This TCR beta chain is from a study of CD8 T cells in ankylosing spondylitis. 5'-RACE, quantitative and with molecular barcodes, yielded the TCR beta libraries. Each CDR3 protein is one row after TCRdb ran MiXCR on the 5' RACE reads. The sample has 500,000 to 650,000 distinct CDR3 sequences, about 5% seen once. Study-wide points: Seemingly distinctive of ankylosing spondylitis blood was a TCR beta motif formed by eight highly homologous variants. Existing reports had already noted some motif variants in reactive arthritis synovial fluid and blood. In peripheral blood, disease-linked CD8+ clones occurred at relatively low frequencies. Matched ankylosing spondylitis synovial fluid reportedly showed significant enrichment of disease-linked clones.

The length of the CDR3 is 16 residues. CDR1 is SGHTA, CDR2 FQGNSA, per germline. With V trimmed by 6 bases and J by 4 bases, 8 bases remained unmatched. Worth noting for this clonotype: As yet, its antigen is unknown.

This sequence originates from a male donor with ankylosing spondylitis. The V call is TRBV7-2, the J call TRBJ2-1; 11 nucleotides line up with TRBD2. The sequenced sample consisted of blood, either unsorted or a sorted T cell fraction (not recorded which). DNA for the CDR3: TGTGCCAGCAGACCGTCCGGGACTAGCGGTTACAATGAGCAGTTCTTC. This gives the protein CASRPSGTSGYNEQFF.